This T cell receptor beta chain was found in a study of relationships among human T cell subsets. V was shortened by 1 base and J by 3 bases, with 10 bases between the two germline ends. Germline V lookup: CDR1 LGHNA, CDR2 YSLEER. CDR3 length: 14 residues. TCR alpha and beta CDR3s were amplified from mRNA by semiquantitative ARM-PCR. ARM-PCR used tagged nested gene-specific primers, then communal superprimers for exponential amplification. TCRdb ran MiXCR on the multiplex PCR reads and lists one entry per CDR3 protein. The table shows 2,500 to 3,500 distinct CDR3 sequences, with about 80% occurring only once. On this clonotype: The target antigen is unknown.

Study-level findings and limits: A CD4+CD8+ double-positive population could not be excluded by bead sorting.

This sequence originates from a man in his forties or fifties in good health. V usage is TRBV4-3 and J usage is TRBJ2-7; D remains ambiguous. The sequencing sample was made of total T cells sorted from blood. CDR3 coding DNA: TGCGCCAGCAGCCAAGTTCCGACTTTCTACGAGCAGTACTTC. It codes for CASSQVPTFYEQYF.